This T cell receptor (beta chain) derives from a study of blood T cell repertoires in COVID-19. Profiled with immunoSEQ multiplex PCR; TCRdb holds only in-frame clones, not every one. The sample gives 60,000 to 75,000 clones, roughly 93% of which show up once; around 1.5% is in the top ten. In germline, CDR1 is MNHNS, CDR2 SASEGT. The CDR3 spans 16 residues. Trimming removed 0 bases from V and 5 bases from J, with 15 bases in between. This receptor was identified in a human donor in a cohort sampled during active COVID-19. The V and J genes are TRBV6-1 and TRBJ2-3; D possibly corresponds to TRBD1 (6 bases). Sequenced sample: peripheral blood. Written as DNA, the CDR3 is TGTGCCAGCAGTGAAGCGCACAGGGTGAGAGGAGATACGCAGTATTTT. Its translation is CASSEAHRVRGDTQYF.